The rows below give T cell receptor beta chains drawn from one sample of a study of blood T cell repertoires in COVID-19. The repertoire was sequenced with immunoSEQ multiplex PCR; TCRdb's copy has only in-frame clones and lacks some. The table lists over 200,000 clones, 65% to 85% of them singletons. Sequences were obtained from peripheral blood. These receptors came from a man at least 80 years old with acute or convalescent COVID-19. Both conserved end residues are part of each CDR3. D genes are given only for firm matches. The size field is filled for only some rows; it gives once, few, many or a size class.

cdr3_nt cdr3_aa j_call d_call v_call clone_size
TGTGCCAGTAGGGCCCAGGGGGACAGGTACGAGCAGTACTTC CASRAQGDRYEQYF TRBJ2-7 TRBD1 TRBV19 many
TGTGCCAGCACGAAGCGGGAGGGGGCGTGGTCGTACAATGAGCAGTTCTTC CASTKREGAWSYNEQFF TRBJ2-1 TRBD2 TRBV28 -
TGTGCCAGCAGCTGGGGGGGGGACTCCAAGTCCTTC CASSWGGDSKSF TRBJ2-7 TRBD2 TRBV7-9 -
TGCGCCACCCGAGGGGGACTAGCGGAAAGTTACGAGCAGTACTTC CATRGGLAESYEQYF TRBJ2-7 TRBD2 TRBV5-1 -
TGTGCCACCCGGGCGGGACTAGCGGGATTCGGGGAGCTGTTTTTT CATRAGLAGFGELFF TRBJ2-2 TRBD2 TRBV2 -
TGCGCCAGCAGCCAGGGAGAGTCCTACAATGAGCAGTTCTTC CASSQGESYNEQFF TRBJ2-1 - TRBV4-1 -
TGTGCCAGCAGCTTGGGACAGGAAGGCTATGGCTACACCTTC CASSLGQEGYGYTF TRBJ1-2 - TRBV5-8 -
TGTGCCAGCAGCTTAACGTCAGGTCTTGCTAATGAAAAACTGTTTTTT CASSLTSGLANEKLFF TRBJ1-4 - TRBV7-9 few
TGTGCCTGGAGTGCAGACCAGGGGACGTATAGCAATCAGCCCCAGCATTTT CAWSADQGTYSNQPQHF TRBJ1-5 - TRBV30 -
TGTGCCAGCAGTTACTCGCAACTAGCGGACAATGAGCAGTTCTTC CASSYSQLADNEQFF TRBJ2-1 TRBD2 TRBV6-5 -
TGCGCCAGCAGCCTGGAGACAGGGGCTGGCTACACCTTC CASSLETGAGYTF TRBJ1-2 TRBD1 TRBV5-1 once
TGCGCCAGCAGCACGGCAGGGTCGGGGGGTTATGGCTACACCTTC CASSTAGSGGYGYTF TRBJ1-2 - TRBV5-1 -
TGTGCCAGCAGCCTGAACTTTCGGCGCGGCTCCTACAATGAGCAGTTCTTC CASSLNFRRGSYNEQFF TRBJ2-1 - TRBV5-5 -
TGTGCCAGCAGTTTATCCCCGACTAGTGATAATGAGCAGTTCTTC CASSLSPTSDNEQFF TRBJ2-1 - TRBV28 once
TGTGCCACCAGCAGATCCCGGGACAGGGTGGGGATGAACACTGAAGCTTTCTTT CATSRSRDRVGMNTEAFF TRBJ1-1 TRBD1 TRBV15 -
TGTGCCAGCAGTAGCGGACAGGGAGTCGCAGATACGCAGTATTTT CASSSGQGVADTQYF TRBJ2-3 TRBD1 TRBV6-5 -
TGCGCCAGCAGCGCCAAAGGGGGCCCCCTTGATCCCCAGCATTTT CASSAKGGPLDPQHF TRBJ1-5 TRBD1 TRBV5-1 few
TGTGCCATCAGTGGGTCCCCTAGCGGGAGGGCCTTAGAGCAGTTCTTC CAISGSPSGRALEQFF TRBJ2-1 TRBD2 TRBV10-3 -
TGCAGTGCTAGTATGGACAATCTTATCCCTTTCTTT CSASMDNLIPFF TRBJ1-1 - TRBV20-1 -
TGTGCCAGCAACGAAGCTATGTTGGAGGGTCAGCCCCAGCATTTT CASNEAMLEGQPQHF TRBJ1-5 - TRBV6-6 -
TGTGCCTGGAGTAGTAGAGCGCCCTCACCCCTCCACTTT CAWSSRAPSPLHF TRBJ1-6 - TRBV30 -
TGCGCCAGCAGCTTAACGCCCGGCTCTGGGGCCAACGTCCTGACTTTC CASSLTPGSGANVLTF TRBJ2-6 - TRBV5-1 -
TGCGCCAGCAGCTTGACCTCAGGCGAGCAGTACTTC CASSLTSGEQYF TRBJ2-7 - TRBV5-1 few